The table lists the clone carrying this TCR beta chain with a few counts. At one end, the junction sequence differs from germline, possibly due to a read error. Germline loops: CDR1 LNHNV, CDR2 YYDKDF (reference sequence). CDR3 length: 16 residues. This sample was taken from a study of metastatic and nonmetastatic thyroid tumors. Thyroid surgery had not been preceded by any treatment in any patient. TCRdb reprocessed the PCR reads via MiXCR. Of about 20,000 clones in the sample, approximately 28% were seen once. Sequenced material: tumor tissue. The V gene is TRBV15, the J gene TRBJ2-5; TRBD2 is a possible D gene (6 bases). This TCR came from a female donor with papillary thyroid cancer or a benign thyroid nodule (not recorded which). Some clones in this sample may be carry-over from other donors' samples. The DNA for the CDR3 is TGTGCCACCAGAAGAGGCACCGGGGGAGAGCAAGAGACCCAGTACTTC. Its translation is CATRRGTGGEQETQYF. The full variable domain, rest sourced from reference TRBV15 and TRBJ2-5, is DAMVIQNPRYQVTQFGKPVTLSCSQTLNHNVMYWYQQKSSQAPKLLFHYYDKDFNNEADTPDNFQSRRPNTSFCFLDIRSPGLGDTAMYLCATRRGTGGEQETQYFGPGTRLLVL.